The next 8 T cell receptor beta chains were all read from a single sample in a study of blood T cell repertoires in COVID-19 (TCRdb year 2020). The library was made by the immunoSEQ multiplex PCR assay. Held by TCRdb, this immuneACCESS table contains in-frame sequences only and omits some clones. Under half of the omission traces to an unresolved V gene where checked; the cause of the rest is unknown. The sample profile shows around 26,000 clones; around nine tenths of them were found once. The ten largest clones represent roughly 9% of the sample. Sequencing used peripheral blood. The receptors derive from a human donor with active COVID-19. The donor label of this sample is uncertain.

The chain links TRBV28 to TRBJ2-1; a weak D match, TRBD2 (5 bases). Germline CDR1 MDHEN, CDR2 SYDVKM. The CDR3 sequence is 16 residues long. Trimming pared 5 bases from V and 3 bases from J, leaving 17 bases between. The DNA for the CDR3 is TGTGCCAGCAGTATGTTCACTAGTGCTAACTACAATGAGCAGTTCTTC. This gives the protein CASSMFTSANYNEQFF.

This clone is deemed medium-sized. The chain links TRBV4-2 to TRBJ1-2; the D gene is possibly TRBD1 (5 bases). This CDR3 is built from 15 residues. Trimming removed 1 base at V and 6 bases at J, with 15 bases between. Germline V gives CDR1 LGHNA, CDR2 YNFKEQ. In nucleotides, the CDR3 is TGTGCCAGCAGCCAAGTGGGAGGGACGAGGGATGGCTACACCTTC. Its protein is CASSQVGGTRDGYTF.

The chain carries TRBV6-1 and TRBJ2-3; 10 bases are shared with TRBD2. This CDR3 comprises 17 residues. After removal of 3 bases from V and 2 bases from J, the junction contained 8 bases not matched to a gene. Germline lookup yields CDR1 MNHNS and CDR2 SASEGT. This chain's CDR3 is CASSDLRLAGSTDTQYF. The CDR3 DNA follows: TGTGCCAGCAGTGACCTTAGACTAGCGGGTTCCACAGATACGCAGTATTTT.

Points on this clone: The sample has other DNA sequences that encode this CDR3 too. The CDR3 sequence: CASSLGQSTDTQYF. CDR3 sequence (DNA): TGCGCCAGCAGCTTGGGACAGTCCACAGATACGCAGTATTTT. This sequence joins TRBV5-1 and TRBJ2-3; tentatively, D is TRBD1 (5 bases). CDR3 length: 14 residues. The V end was cut by 0 bases, the J end by 2 bases, with 7 bases between. CDR1 SGHRS and CDR2 YFSETQ come from the germline V gene. Full variable domain (remainder filled in from reference TRBV5-1 and TRBJ2-3): KAGVTQTPRYLIKTRGQQVTLSCSPISGHRSVSWYQQTPGQGLQFLFEYFSETQRNKGNFPGRFSGRQFSNSRSEMNVSTLELGDSALYLCASSLGQSTDTQYFGPGTRLTVL.

This clone has only a few counts. The chain couples TRBV19 to TRBJ1-4; 9 bases agree with TRBD1. V lost 6 bases to trimming and J lost 8 bases; unmatched junction nucleotides: 1. This CDR3 has 12 amino acids. In germline, CDR1 is LNHDA, CDR2 SQIVND (reference sequence). The CDR3 DNA follows: TGTGCCAGTAGGGACAGGGGCGAAAAACTGTTTTTT. Translated, it gives CASRDRGEKLFF.

J is TRBJ1-1 and V is TRBV3-1 (or the pseudogene TRBV3-2); perhaps TRBD1 as D (5 bases). V was pared by 4 bases and J by 3 bases, with 15 bases between. Germline assignment: CDR1 LGHDT and CDR2 YNNKEL (reference sequence). CDR3 size: 15 residues. The CDR3 spells CASSLPDLGHTEAFF. The CDR3 DNA sequence: TGTGCCAGCAGCCTACCCGACTTGGGGCACACTGAAGCTTTCTTT.

The CDR3 reads CASSSPVGLSAPNEQFF. The CDR3 nucleotides read TGTGCCAGCAGCTCCCCGGTTGGGCTCTCGGCCCCCAATGAGCAGTTCTTC. The chain couples TRBV7-9 to TRBJ2-1; D is uncertain. V was pared by 4 bases and J by 6 bases, with 22 bases between. There are 17 residues in the CDR3. Per the germline V gene, CDR1 is SEHNR and CDR2 is FQNEAQ (reference sequence).

The chain employs TRBV19 and TRBJ1-4, with D perhaps matching TRBD1 (6 bases). The CDR3 runs 14 residues. Trimming stripped 5 bases from V and 8 bases from J, with 15 bases between. The V gene's germline CDR1 is LNHDA and CDR2 SQIVND (reference sequence). CDR3 region: CASSDPGAWEKLFF. The CDR3 region has the DNA TGTGCCAGTAGTGACCCAGGGGCGTGGGAAAAACTGTTTTTT.